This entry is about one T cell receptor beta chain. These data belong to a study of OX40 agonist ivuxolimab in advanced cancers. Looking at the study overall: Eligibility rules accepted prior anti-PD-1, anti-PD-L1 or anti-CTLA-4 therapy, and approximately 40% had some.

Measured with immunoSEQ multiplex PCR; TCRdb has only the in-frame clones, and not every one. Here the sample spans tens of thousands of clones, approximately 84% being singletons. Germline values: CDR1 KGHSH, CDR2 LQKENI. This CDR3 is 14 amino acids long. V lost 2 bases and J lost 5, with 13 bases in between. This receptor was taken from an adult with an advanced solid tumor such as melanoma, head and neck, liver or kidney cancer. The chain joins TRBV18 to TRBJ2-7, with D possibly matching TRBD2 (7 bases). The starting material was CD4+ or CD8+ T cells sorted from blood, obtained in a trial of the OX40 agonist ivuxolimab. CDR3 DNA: TGTGCCAGCTCACCAGAGGGGGGGGACCACGAGCAGTACTTC. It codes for CASSPEGGDHEQYF. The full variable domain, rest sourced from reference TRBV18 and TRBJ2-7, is NAGVMQNPRHLVRRRGQEARLRCSPMKGHSHVYWYRQLPEEGLKFMVYLQKENIIDESGMPKERFSAEFPKEGPSILRIQQVVRGDSAAYFCASSPEGGDHEQYFGPGTRLTVT.